This T cell receptor (beta chain) was captured in a study of regulatory T cells in long-lasting Graves disease. Study outcomes and limitations: Patients with persistent disease showed a bias toward TRBV28, TRBJ1-2 and TRBJ2-5.

The time point was: newly diagnosed GD, antithyroid drugs for less than 3 months. The TCR library was made from RNA that had been extracted from PBMCs in TRIzol. The sample holds many counts of this clonotype. Its antigen is undetermined. The authors built TCR beta libraries using iRepertoire HTBI primers and Arm-PCR of CDR3 regions. MiXCR, applied by TCRdb to the multiplex PCR reads, yields one record per CDR3 protein. The data show 450,000 to 650,000 distinct CDR3 sequences, roughly 16% seen once. V was pared by 2 bases and J by 7 bases, with 5 bases of the junction left unmatched. The CDR3 is made up of 13 amino acids. Germline CDR1 and CDR2: SGDLS and YYNGEE. The same sample was also studied in work on T cells in Graves' hyperthyroidism and ophthalmopathy. That report adds: Initially, a first-round RT-PCR of the TCR CDR3 employed the HTBI primer set.

The chain joins TRBV9 to TRBJ1-1, with 7 bases lining up with TRBD1. The sequenced sample was peripheral blood mononuclear cells (PBMCs), obtained at new diagnosis, from a patient treated with antithyroid drugs. The TCR comes from a woman in her forties or fifties with Graves disease. As DNA, the CDR3 is TGTGCCAGCAGCGTTCAGGGGGGGGATGAAGCTTTCTTT. The encoded protein is CASSVQGGDEAFF.